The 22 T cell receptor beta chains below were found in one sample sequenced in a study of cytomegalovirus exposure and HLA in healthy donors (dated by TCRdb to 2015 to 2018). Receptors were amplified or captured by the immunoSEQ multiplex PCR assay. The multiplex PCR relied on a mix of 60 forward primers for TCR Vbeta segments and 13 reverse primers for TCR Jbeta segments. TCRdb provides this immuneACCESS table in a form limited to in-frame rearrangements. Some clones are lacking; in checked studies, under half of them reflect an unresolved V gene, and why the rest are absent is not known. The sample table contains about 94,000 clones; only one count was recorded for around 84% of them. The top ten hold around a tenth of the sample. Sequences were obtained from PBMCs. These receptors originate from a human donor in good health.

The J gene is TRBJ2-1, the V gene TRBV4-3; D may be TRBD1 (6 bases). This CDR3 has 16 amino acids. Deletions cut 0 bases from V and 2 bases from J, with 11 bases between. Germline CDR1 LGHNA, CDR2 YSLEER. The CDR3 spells CASSQERAGAYNEQFF. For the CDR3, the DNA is TGCGCCAGCAGCCAAGAGAGGGCAGGGGCCTACAATGAGCAGTTCTTC.

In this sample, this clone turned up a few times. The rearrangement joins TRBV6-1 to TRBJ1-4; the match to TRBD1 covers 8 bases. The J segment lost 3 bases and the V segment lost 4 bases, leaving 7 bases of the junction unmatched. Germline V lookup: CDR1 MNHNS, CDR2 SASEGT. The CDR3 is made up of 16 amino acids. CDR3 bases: TGTGCCAGCAGTGGGACAGGGAGGAGTGCTAATGAAAAACTGTTTTTT. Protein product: CASSGTGRSANEKLFF.

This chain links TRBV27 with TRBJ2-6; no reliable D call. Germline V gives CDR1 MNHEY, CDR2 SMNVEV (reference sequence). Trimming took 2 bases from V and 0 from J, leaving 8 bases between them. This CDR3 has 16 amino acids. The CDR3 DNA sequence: TGTGCCAGCAGTTTACTAACCATCTCTGGGGCCAACGTCCTGACTTTC. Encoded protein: CASSLLTISGANVLTF.

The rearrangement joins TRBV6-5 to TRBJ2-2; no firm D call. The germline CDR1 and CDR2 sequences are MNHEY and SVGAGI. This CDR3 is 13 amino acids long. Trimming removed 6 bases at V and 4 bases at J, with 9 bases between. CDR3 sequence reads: CASRRIFTGELFF. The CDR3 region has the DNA TGTGCCAGCAGGCGCATCTTCACCGGGGAGCTGTTTTTT.

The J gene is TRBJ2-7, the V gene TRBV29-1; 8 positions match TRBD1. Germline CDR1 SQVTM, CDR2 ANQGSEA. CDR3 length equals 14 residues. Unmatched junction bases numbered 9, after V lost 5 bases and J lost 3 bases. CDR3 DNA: TGCAGCGTTTCCTCCTCCGGGACAGGCTACGAGCAGTACTTC. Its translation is CSVSSSGTGYEQYF.

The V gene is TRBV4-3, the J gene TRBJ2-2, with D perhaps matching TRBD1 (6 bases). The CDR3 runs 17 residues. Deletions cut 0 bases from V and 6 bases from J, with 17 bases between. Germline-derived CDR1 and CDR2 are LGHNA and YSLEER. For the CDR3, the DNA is TGCGCCAGCAGCCAAGAGGGGGCAGGTAGGATCGCCGGGGAGCTGTTTTTT. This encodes CASSQEGAGRIAGELFF.

The CDR3 sequence: CASSVDVGGYEQYF. CDR3 sequence (DNA): TGTGCCAGCAGCGTAGATGTCGGGGGCTACGAGCAGTACTTC. This chain connects TRBV9 to TRBJ2-7, with D maybe TRBD2 (6 bases). Germline assignment: CDR1 SGDLS and CDR2 YYNGEE. V lost 0 bases to trimming and J lost 3 bases, with 10 bases between them. This CDR3 region has 14 residues.

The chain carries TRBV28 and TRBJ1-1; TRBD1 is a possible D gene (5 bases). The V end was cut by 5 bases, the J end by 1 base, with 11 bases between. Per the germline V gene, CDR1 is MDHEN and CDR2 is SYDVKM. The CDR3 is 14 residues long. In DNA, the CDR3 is TGTGCCAGCAGTCCTGGGGGGAGGAACACTGAAGCTTTCTTT. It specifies CASSPGGRNTEAFF.

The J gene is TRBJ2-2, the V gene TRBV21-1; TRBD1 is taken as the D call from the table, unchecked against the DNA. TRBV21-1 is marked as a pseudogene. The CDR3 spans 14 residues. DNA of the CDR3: TGTGCCAGCCCCAGGCCAGGGGTGGCCGGGGAGCTGTTTTTT. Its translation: CASPRPGVAGELFF.

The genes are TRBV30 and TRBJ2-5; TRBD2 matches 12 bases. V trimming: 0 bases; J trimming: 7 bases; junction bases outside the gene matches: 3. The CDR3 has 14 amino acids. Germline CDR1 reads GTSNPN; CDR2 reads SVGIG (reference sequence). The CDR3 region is CAWSVKLAGGTQYF. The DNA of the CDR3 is TGTGCCTGGAGTGTAAAACTAGCGGGAGGGACCCAGTACTTC.

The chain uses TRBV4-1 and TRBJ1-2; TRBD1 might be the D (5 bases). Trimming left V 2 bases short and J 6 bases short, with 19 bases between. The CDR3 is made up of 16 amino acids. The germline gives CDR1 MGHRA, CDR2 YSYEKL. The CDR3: CASSQPGGGKGDGYTF. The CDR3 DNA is TGCGCCAGCAGCCAACCGGGTGGCGGGAAAGGGGATGGCTACACCTTC.

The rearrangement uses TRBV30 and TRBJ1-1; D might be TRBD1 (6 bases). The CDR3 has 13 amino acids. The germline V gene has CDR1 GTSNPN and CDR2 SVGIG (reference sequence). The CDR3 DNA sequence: TGTGCGGGGGCGAGGCAGATGAACACTGAAGCTTTCTTT. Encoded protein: CAGARQMNTEAFF.

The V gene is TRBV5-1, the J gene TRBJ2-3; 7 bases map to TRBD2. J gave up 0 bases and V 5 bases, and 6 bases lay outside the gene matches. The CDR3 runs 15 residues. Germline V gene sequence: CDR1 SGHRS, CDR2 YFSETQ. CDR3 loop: CASSLGRGSTDTQYF. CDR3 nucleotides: TGCGCCAGCAGTCTGGGGCGGGGGAGCACAGATACGCAGTATTTT.

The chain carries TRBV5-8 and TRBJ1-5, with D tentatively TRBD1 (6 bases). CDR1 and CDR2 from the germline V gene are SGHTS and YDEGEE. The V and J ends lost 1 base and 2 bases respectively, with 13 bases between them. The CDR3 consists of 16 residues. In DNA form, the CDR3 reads TGTGCCAGCAGCTTGTTTGGTACAGGGCGCAATCAGCCCCAGCATTTT. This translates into CASSLFGTGRNQPQHF.

As DNA, the CDR3 is TGTGCCAGCTCCCCCGGGACAGGGGGTACCTACGAGCAGTACTTC. Amino acid sequence: CASSPGTGGTYEQYF. The chain carries TRBV18 and TRBJ2-7; 11 bases fit TRBD1. Trimming at V came to 6 bases and at J to 2 bases, leaving 6 bases not matched to a gene. The CDR3 has 15 amino acids. Germline CDR1 KGHSH, CDR2 LQKENI.

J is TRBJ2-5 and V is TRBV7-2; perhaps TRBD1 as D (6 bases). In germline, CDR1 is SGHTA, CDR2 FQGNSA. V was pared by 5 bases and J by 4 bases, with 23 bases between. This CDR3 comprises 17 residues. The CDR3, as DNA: TGTGCCAGCAGCCTCAACCTCCTAACGGGCAGGGGAGAGACCCAGTACTTC. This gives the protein CASSLNLLTGRGETQYF.

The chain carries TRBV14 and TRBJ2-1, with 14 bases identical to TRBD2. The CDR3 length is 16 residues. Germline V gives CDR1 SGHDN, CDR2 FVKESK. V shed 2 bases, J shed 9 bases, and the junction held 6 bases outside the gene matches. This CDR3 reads CASSQLGTSGGGEQFF. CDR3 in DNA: TGTGCCAGCAGCCAATTGGGGACTAGCGGGGGTGGTGAGCAGTTCTTC.

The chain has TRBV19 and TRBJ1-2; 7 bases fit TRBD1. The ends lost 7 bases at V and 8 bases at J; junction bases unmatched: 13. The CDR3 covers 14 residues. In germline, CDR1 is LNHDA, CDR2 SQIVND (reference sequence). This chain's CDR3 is CASTGTVPPEGYTF. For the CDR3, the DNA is TGTGCCAGTACTGGGACAGTTCCCCCTGAAGGCTACACCTTC.

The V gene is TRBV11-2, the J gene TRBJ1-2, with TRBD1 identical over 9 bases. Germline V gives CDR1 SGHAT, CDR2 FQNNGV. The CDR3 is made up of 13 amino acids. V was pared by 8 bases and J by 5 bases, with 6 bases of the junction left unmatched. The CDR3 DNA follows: TGTGCCAGCGGACCGGGACAGGGATATGGCTACACCTTC. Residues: CASGPGQGYGYTF.

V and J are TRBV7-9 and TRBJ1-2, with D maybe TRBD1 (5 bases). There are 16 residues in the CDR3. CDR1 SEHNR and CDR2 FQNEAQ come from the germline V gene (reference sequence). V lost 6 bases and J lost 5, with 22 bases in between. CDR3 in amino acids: CASSLPGGAANYGYTF. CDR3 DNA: TGTGCCAGCAGTCTCCCTGGCGGGGCCGCAAATTATGGCTACACCTTC.

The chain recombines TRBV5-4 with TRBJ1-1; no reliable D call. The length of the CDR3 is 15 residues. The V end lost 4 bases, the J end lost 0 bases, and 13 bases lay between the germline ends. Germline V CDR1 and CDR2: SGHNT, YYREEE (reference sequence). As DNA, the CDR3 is TGTGCCAGCAGCCCGGGAAGCCAAGTGAACACTGAAGCTTTCTTT. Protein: CASSPGSQVNTEAFF.

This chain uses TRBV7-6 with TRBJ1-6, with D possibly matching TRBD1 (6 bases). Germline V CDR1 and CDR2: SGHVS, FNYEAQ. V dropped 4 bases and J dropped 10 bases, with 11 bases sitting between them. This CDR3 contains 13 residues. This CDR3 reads CASSYTGSSPLHF. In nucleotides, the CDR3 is TGTGCCAGCAGCTATACAGGGTCCTCACCCCTCCACTTT. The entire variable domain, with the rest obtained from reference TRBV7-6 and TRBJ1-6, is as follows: GAGVSQSPRYKVTKRGQDVALRCDPISGHVSLYWYRQALGQGPEFLTYFNYEAQQDKSGLPNDRFSAERPEGSISTLTIQRTEQRDSAMYRCASSYTGSSPLHFGNGTRLTVT.